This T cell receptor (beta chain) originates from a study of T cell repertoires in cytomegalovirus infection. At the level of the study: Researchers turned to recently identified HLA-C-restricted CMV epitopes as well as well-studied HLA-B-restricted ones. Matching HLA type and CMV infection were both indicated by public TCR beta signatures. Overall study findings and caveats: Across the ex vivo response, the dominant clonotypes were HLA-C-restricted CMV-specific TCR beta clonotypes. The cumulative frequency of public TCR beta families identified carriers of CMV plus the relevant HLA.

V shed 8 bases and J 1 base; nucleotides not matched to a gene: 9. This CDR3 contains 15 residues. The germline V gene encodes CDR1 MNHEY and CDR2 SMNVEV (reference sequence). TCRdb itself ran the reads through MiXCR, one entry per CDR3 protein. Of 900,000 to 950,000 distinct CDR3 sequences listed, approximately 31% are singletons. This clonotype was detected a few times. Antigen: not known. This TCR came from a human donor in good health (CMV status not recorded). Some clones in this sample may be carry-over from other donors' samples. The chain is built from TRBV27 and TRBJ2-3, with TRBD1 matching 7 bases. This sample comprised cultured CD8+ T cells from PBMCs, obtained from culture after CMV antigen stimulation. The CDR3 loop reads CASGNRGRGTDTQYF. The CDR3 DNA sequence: TGTGCCAGCGGGAATAGGGGGCGCGGCACAGATACGCAGTATTTT.